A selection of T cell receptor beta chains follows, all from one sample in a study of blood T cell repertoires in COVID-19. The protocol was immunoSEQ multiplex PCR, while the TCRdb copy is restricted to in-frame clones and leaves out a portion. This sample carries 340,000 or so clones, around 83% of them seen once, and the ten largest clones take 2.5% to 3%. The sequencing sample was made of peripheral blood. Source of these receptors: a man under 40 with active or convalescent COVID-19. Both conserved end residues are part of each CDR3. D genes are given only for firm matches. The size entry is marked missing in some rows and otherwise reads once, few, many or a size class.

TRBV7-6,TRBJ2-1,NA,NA,TGTGCCAGCAGCTCACCACTAGCGGACAGGTTGAATGAGCAGTTCTTC,CASSSPLADRLNEQFF
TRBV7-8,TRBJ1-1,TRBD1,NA,TGTGCCAGCACCTTCACGGGGACAGACCTGAACACTGAAGCTTTCTTT,CASTFTGTDLNTEAFF
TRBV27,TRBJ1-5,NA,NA,TGTGCCAGCAGTTTATCCCCCACGGGTCAGCCCCAGCATTTT,CASSLSPTGQPQHF
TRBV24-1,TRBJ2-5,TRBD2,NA,TGTGCCACCAGTGATTGGGAGCAGGGAGGGGAGACCCAGTACTTC,CATSDWEQGGETQYF
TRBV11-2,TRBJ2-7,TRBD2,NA,TGTGCCAGCAGCTTAGATTTCGCTAGCGGGAGGATTTACGAGCAGTACTTC,CASSLDFASGRIYEQYF
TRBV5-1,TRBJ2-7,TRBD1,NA,TGCGCCAGCAGCTTGGTTGAGACAGGGGGTTACGAGCAGTACTTC,CASSLVETGGYEQYF
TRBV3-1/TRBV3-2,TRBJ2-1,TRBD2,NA,TGTGCCAGCAGCCAAGTAGAGCGGGATAAAAGGTCCTACAATGAGCAGTTCTTC,CASSQVERDKRSYNEQFF
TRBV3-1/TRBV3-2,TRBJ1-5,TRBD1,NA,TGTGCCAGCAGCCGACAGGGGGATAGCAATCAGCCCCAGCATTTT,CASSRQGDSNQPQHF
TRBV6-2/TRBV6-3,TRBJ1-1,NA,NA,TGTGCCAGCAGTTCGCGACAGGCCTACCAAATTTTAAACACTGAAGCTTTCTTT,CASSSRQAYQILNTEAFF
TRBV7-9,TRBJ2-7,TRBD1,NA,TGTGCCAGCAAACTGAACCCGGGACAGGGAGGCGAGCAGTACTTC,CASKLNPGQGGEQYF
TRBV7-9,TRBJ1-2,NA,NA,TGTGCCAGCAGCTTACCAAAAACAGCCCCTTCCACCAGTGGCTACACCTTC,CASSLPKTAPSTSGYTF
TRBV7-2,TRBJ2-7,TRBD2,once,TGTGCCAGCAGCTCCGGGACTAGCGTCTACGAGCAGTACTTC,CASSSGTSVYEQYF
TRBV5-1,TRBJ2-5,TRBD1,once,TGCGCCAGCAGCTTCCGGGACAGGGAAACGGAGACCCAGTACTTC,CASSFRDRETETQYF
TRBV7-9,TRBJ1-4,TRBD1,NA,TGTGCCAGCAGCTCAACAGGGGGCTGGGGCGCAACTAATGAAAAACTGTTTTTT,CASSSTGGWGATNEKLFF
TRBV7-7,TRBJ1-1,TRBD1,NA,TGTGCCAGCAGCTTGGGGACAGGTCAAGCTTTCTTT,CASSLGTGQAFF
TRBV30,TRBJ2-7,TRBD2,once,TGTGCCTGGAGTGGTGTATGGCTAGCGGGGAAAGTACTGTACTTC,CAWSGVWLAGKVLYF
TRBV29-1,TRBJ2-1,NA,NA,TGCAGCGTTCTAAACAATGAGCAGTTCTTC,CSVLNNEQFF
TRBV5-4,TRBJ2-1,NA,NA,TGTGCCAGCAGCTCTGACAATGAGCAGTTCTTC,CASSSDNEQFF
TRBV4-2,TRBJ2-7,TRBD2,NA,TGTGCCAGCAGCCGGACCGATGGGGGAGGGGCCTTCGAGCAGTACTTC,CASSRTDGGGAFEQYF
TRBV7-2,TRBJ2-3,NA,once,TGTGCCAGCAGCAGCAGGGGTAGTGGTTGGGATACGCAGTATTTT,CASSSRGSGWDTQYF
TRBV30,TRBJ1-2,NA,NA,TGTGCCTGGAGCGACAGTTCCTATGGCTACACCTTC,CAWSDSSYGYTF
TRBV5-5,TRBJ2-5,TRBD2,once,TGTGCCAGCAGCCCGGGAGGAGGGGCCCTGGGCGAGACCCAGTACTTC,CASSPGGGALGETQYF
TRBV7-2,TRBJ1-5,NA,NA,TGTGCCAGCAGCCCACAGGGCCTTAGAGGCAATCAGCCCCAGCATTTT,CASSPQGLRGNQPQHF
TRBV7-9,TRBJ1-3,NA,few,TGTGCCAGCAGTCATCCCCCGGGTTCGTCCTCTGGAAACACCATATATTTT,CASSHPPGSSSGNTIYF
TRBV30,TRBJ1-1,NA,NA,TGTGCCTGGAGTCACACAGGTGGAACTGAAGCTTTCTTT,CAWSHTGGTEAFF
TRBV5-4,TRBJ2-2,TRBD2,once,TGTGCCAGCAAGGCGGGCGGGAGACTACTCACCGGGGAGCTGTTTTTT,CASKAGGRLLTGELFF
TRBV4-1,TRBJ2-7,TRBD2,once,TGCGCCAGCAGCCAGGTTCCCGGGACTAGCGGCCACGAGCAGTACTTC,CASSQVPGTSGHEQYF
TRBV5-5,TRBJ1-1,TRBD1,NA,TGTGCCAGCAGCGGAACAGGGGACACTGAAGCTTTCTTT,CASSGTGDTEAFF
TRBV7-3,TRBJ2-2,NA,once,TGTGCCAGCAGCTTAGCGCGTATCCGGGACACCACCGGGGAGCTGTTTTTT,CASSLARIRDTTGELFF
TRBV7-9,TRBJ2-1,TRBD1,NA,TGTGCCAGCAGCTTAGCTACCGGGACAGGCGGGTTCTTC,CASSLATGTGGFF
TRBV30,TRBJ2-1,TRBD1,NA,TGTGCCTGGAGAAAGGACAGGGGGAGAGGTGAGCAGTTCTTC,CAWRKDRGRGEQFF
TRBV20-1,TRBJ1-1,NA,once,TGCAGTGCCCGGAGGATCACTGAAGCTTTCTTT,CSARRITEAFF
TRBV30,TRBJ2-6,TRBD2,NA,TGTGCCTGGAGTCCCCCGGGACTAGGCACCGGGGCCAACGTCCTGACTTTC,CAWSPPGLGTGANVLTF
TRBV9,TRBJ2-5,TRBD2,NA,TGTGCCAGCAGCCCGACTAGCGGGAAGGAGACCCAGTACTTC,CASSPTSGKETQYF
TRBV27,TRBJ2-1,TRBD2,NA,TGTGCCAGCAGGGGAGGGGTGGATGAGCAGTTCTTC,CASRGGVDEQFF
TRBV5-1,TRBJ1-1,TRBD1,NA,TGCGCCAGCAGCGCACAGGGGGCGGGGAAGGGTAGGACTGAAGCTTTCTTT,CASSAQGAGKGRTEAFF
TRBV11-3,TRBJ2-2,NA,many,TGTGCCAGCAGCCCCGCCCCCGGACAGAGGAACACCGGGGAGCTGTTTTTT,CASSPAPGQRNTGELFF
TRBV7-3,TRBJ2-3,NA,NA,TGTGCCAGCAGCTTAAATTCCGGGGATACGCAGTATTTT,CASSLNSGDTQYF
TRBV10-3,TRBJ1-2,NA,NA,TGTGCCATCAGTGTCCAGGGGACCCGCTACACCTTC,CAISVQGTRYTF
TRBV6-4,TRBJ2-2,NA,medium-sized,TGTGCCAGCAGTGGGACTAACACCGGGGAGCTGTTTTTT,CASSGTNTGELFF
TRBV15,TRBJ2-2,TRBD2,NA,TGTGCCACCAGCAGCGGGAGGGCCCCTATCACCGGGGAGCTGTTTTTT,CATSSGRAPITGELFF
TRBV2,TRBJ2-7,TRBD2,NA,TGTGCCAGCACCAGGACTAGCGGGGGGTCGAGCTCCTACGAGCAGTACTTC,CASTRTSGGSSSYEQYF
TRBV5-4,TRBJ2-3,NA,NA,TGTGCCAGCAGCTTGCGGCGGAACACAGATACGCAGTATTTT,CASSLRRNTDTQYF
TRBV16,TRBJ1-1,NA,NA,TGTGCCAGCAGCCCCCATACCGGGGGCACTGAAGCTTTCTTT,CASSPHTGGTEAFF
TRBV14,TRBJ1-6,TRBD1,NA,TGTGCCAGCAGCCAATTAAGGCCAAACAGGGGAGTCCGGAATTCACCCCTCCACTTT,CASSQLRPNRGVRNSPLHF
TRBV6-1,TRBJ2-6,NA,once,TGTGCCAGCAGTGAATTGGCCTCTGGGGCCAACGTCCTGACTTTC,CASSELASGANVLTF
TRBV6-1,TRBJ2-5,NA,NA,TGTGCCAGCAGTGAAGGGAACGGGGTACAGACCCAGTACTTC,CASSEGNGVQTQYF
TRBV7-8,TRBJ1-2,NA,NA,TGTGCCAGCAGCTTAGATGGCAGAGCGACCACCGGAGAGGGCTACACCTTC,CASSLDGRATTGEGYTF
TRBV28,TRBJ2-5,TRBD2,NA,TGTGCCAGCGAGCTAGCGGGAGGGGGACGTGAGACCCAGTACTTC,CASELAGGGRETQYF
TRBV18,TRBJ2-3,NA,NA,TGTGCCAGCTCTCACGGCAGGGGACAAACAGATACGCAGTATTTT,CASSHGRGQTDTQYF
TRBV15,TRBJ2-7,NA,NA,TGTGCCACCAGCCCCGGGAGCTCCTACGAGCAGTACTTC,CATSPGSSYEQYF
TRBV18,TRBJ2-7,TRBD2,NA,TGTGCCAGCTCCCGTGCTAGCGGGGCCTACGAGCAGTACTTC,CASSRASGAYEQYF
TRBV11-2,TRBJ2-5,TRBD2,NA,TGTGCCAGCAGCATACTAGCGGAAGAGACCCAGTACTTC,CASSILAEETQYF
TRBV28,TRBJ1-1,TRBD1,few,TGTGCCAGCAGATATGACAGGGGGGCCTTGAACACTGAAGCTTTCTTT,CASRYDRGALNTEAFF